These 14 T cell receptor beta chains were sequenced from one sample in a study of T cells in Graves' hyperthyroidism and ophthalmopathy. Using RNA transcripts as the source, TCR beta CDR3 regions were amplified. During a first-round RT-PCR of the TCR CDR3, the HTBI primer set was used. TCRdb used MiXCR to reprocess the multiplex PCR reads, holding one entry per CDR3 protein. The table lists 400,000 to 450,000 distinct CDR3 sequences, roughly 15% of them singletons. Sequencing was carried out using blood. These receptors came from a man younger than 35 with Graves' ophthalmopathy.

This clonotype was recorded many times. The J gene is TRBJ2-3, the V gene TRBV11-2; TRBD1 might be the D (6 bases). Germline V CDR1 and CDR2: SGHAT, FQNNGV. The CDR3 is made up of 15 amino acids. The germline V and J ends were trimmed by 5 bases and 4 bases, with 16 bases remaining between them. Here the CDR3 DNA reads TGTGCCAGCAGCGAGAACAGGGCGTTCGCAGATACGCAGTATTTT. This encodes CASSENRAFADTQYF.

At least ten counts were recorded for this clonotype. The V gene is TRBV20-1, the J gene TRBJ2-2; 7 bases are shared with TRBD2. CDR1 DFQATT and CDR2 SNEGSKA come from the germline V gene (reference sequence). J was trimmed by 3 bases and V by 2 bases; bases with no gene match: 6. The CDR3 is 15 amino acids. Here the CDR3 DNA reads TGCAGTGCTAGATCCGGGACTACCCACACCGGGGAGCTGTTTTTT. It codes for CSARSGTTHTGELFF.

This clonotype was recorded once. J is TRBJ1-2 and V is TRBV20-1, with D perhaps TRBD1 (5 bases). Trimming cost V 6 bases and J 3 bases, with 11 bases left between them. Germline V gene lookup returns CDR1 DFQATT and CDR2 SNEGSKA (reference sequence). This CDR3 has 12 residues. DNA for the CDR3: TGCAGTGCGGGGGACGGAGACTATGGCTACACCTTC. It encodes CSAGDGDYGYTF.

This clonotype was detected many times. The chain couples TRBV4-1 to TRBJ2-3; 13 bases are a match to TRBD2. The CDR3 runs to 16 residues. Germline CDR1 and CDR2: MGHRA and YSYEKL. J gave up 6 bases and V 2 bases, and 5 bases lay outside the gene matches. In DNA form, the CDR3 reads TGCGCCAGCAGCCAACCGACTAGCGGGAGGAAGGATACGCAGTATTTT. Encoded protein: CASSQPTSGRKDTQYF.

This clonotype has a handful of counts. J is TRBJ1-2 and V is TRBV15; a weak D match, TRBD1 (5 bases). With 0 bases removed from V and 5 bases from J, the gap between germline ends came to 10 bases. This CDR3 spans 14 amino acids. CDR1 and CDR2 from the germline V gene are LNHNV and YYDKDF (reference sequence). The CDR3 nucleotides are TGTGCCACCAGCAGAGAGGGAGGGGATTATGGCTACACCTTC. This sequence encodes CATSREGGDYGYTF.

The chain has TRBV5-4 and TRBJ2-6; D not resolved. Germline-derived CDR1 and CDR2 are SGHNT and YYREEE (reference sequence). The V end was cut by 3 bases, the J end by 3 bases, with 7 bases between. The CDR3 runs to 14 residues. CDR3 sequence: CASSSHFGANVLTF. CDR3 DNA: TGTGCCAGCAGCTCCCATTTTGGGGCCAACGTCCTGACTTTC. The full variable domain, its missing parts supplied by reference TRBV5-4 and TRBJ2-6, is ETGVTQSPTHLIKTRGQQVTLRCSSQSGHNTVSWYQQALGQGPQFIFQYYREEENGRGNFPPRFSGLQFPNYSSELNVNALELDDSALYLCASSSHFGANVLTFGAGSRLTVL.

This clonotype was picked up a small number of times. The chain recombines TRBV5-1 with TRBJ2-5, with a weak D call TRBD2 (6 bases). V shed 0 bases and J shed 2 bases, with 14 bases lying between them. There are 16 residues in the CDR3. Looked up from germline, CDR1 is SGHRS and CDR2 is YFSETQ. Here the CDR3 DNA reads TGCGCCAGCAGCTTGGCCGACGGGGGAGCTCAAGAGACCCAGTACTTC. Protein sequence: CASSLADGGAQETQYF. The full variable domain, with the rest looked up from reference TRBV5-1 and TRBJ2-5, is KAGVTQTPRYLIKTRGQQVTLSCSPISGHRSVSWYQQTPGQGLQFLFEYFSETQRNKGNFPGRFSGRQFSNSRSEMNVSTLELGDSALYLCASSLADGGAQETQYFGPGTRLLVL.

This clonotype showed up many times. This sequence joins TRBV28 and TRBJ1-2; 7 positions agree with TRBD1. The CDR3 covers 14 residues. Germline values: CDR1 MDHEN, CDR2 SYDVKM. After removal of 2 bases from V and 13 bases from J, the junction contained 13 bases not matched to a gene. The CDR3 coding sequence is TGTGCCAGCAGTTTACCCGATTTTAGGGGGCGCCCCACCTTC. Its translation is CASSLPDFRGRPTF.

In its sample, this clonotype was seen many times. The rearrangement joins TRBV7-2 to TRBJ2-1, with TRBD2 matching over 7 bases. Germline lookup yields CDR1 SGHTA and CDR2 FQGNSA. The CDR3 sequence is 15 residues long. Trimming removed 1 base from V and 4 bases from J; junction bases left unmatched: 4. The CDR3 sequence: CASSLEAGRYNEQFF. In DNA, the CDR3 is TGTGCCAGCAGCTTAGAAGCGGGACGGTACAATGAGCAGTTCTTC.

Comment on this clonotype: This may stem from a read error, because a much larger clone lies one nucleotide away. The CDR3 DNA is TGTGCCTGGGAGAGAAGGGCCGAAGCTTTCTTT. It yields the protein CAWERRAEAFF. The V and J genes are TRBV30 and TRBJ1-1; no firm D call. V was trimmed by 5 bases and J by 8 bases, leaving 12 bases between them. This CDR3 comprises 11 residues. Germline CDR1 is GTSNPN and CDR2 is SVGIG (reference sequence). The entire variable domain, with the rest obtained from reference TRBV30 and TRBJ1-1, is as follows: SQTIHQWPATLVQPVGSPLSLECTVEGTSNPNLYWYRQAAGRGLQLLFYSVGIGQISSEVPQNLSASRPQDRQFILSSKKLLLSDSGFYLCAWERRAEAFFGQGTRLTVV.

This clonotype has at least ten counts. The chain links TRBV6-1 to TRBJ2-5, with 10 bases that match TRBD1. The trim removed 4 bases at V and 9 bases at J, leaving 8 bases unmatched. The CDR3 spans 14 residues. Germline V gene sequence: CDR1 MNHNS, CDR2 SASEGT. CDR3 nucleotide sequence: TGTGCCAGCAGTGGGGGGACAGGGGAAGGGGCCCAGTACTTC. Translated: CASSGGTGEGAQYF.

This clonotype was seen more than once but under ten times. V usage is TRBV7-8 and J usage is TRBJ2-7; possibly TRBD1 for D (6 bases). CDR1 and CDR2 (germline): SGHVS, FQNEAQ. V lost 5 bases to trimming and J lost 1 base, with 24 bases between them. The CDR3 totals 18 residues. The CDR3 spells CASSTVRDPGAESYEQYF. Here the CDR3 DNA reads TGTGCCAGCAGCACTGTCCGGGACCCAGGGGCGGAATCCTACGAGCAGTACTTC.

This clonotype was detected ten times or more. The chain couples TRBV20-1 to TRBJ1-5; D gene ambiguous. The V gene lost 1 base and the J gene lost 4 bases, with 8 bases spanning the gap. Germline V gene data show CDR1 as DFQATT and CDR2 as SNEGSKA (reference sequence). The CDR3 sequence is 13 residues long. The CDR3 region is CSARGIDNQPQHF. The DNA for the CDR3 is TGCAGTGCTAGAGGGATCGATAATCAGCCCCAGCATTTT.

The table lists this clonotype with a few counts. The chain uses TRBV10-2 and TRBJ2-7, with TRBD1 identical over 7 bases. After removal of 4 bases from V and 2 bases from J, the junction contained 5 bases not matched to a gene. This CDR3 contains 14 residues. CDR1 is WSHSY and CDR2 is SAAADI in the germline V gene. The CDR3 reads CASSAGTETYEQYF. The CDR3 nucleotides read TGCGCCAGCAGTGCCGGGACAGAGACCTACGAGCAGTACTTC.